This T cell receptor (beta chain) was sequenced in a study of blood T cell repertoires in COVID-19. About the study: Sample material is recorded as cDNA or gDNA derived from T cells, B-cell-depleted T cells, or PBMCs.

In the authors' workflow: Quantification of nucleated cells was approximated via reference gene primer amplification. Profiling relied on immunoSEQ multiplex PCR, and the TCRdb table lists in-frame clones only, not all of them. The DNA gave D and trimming, while V, J and clone size come from that table. Of over 250,000 clones listed, about 73% are singletons. The V gene's germline CDR1 is GTSNPN and CDR2 SVGIG (reference sequence). Trimming took 3 bases from V and 2 from J; bases not matched to a gene: 7. This CDR3 comprises 15 residues. The sequence was collected from a woman aged 80 or over with acute or convalescent COVID-19. This chain joins TRBV30 and TRBJ2-3; 8 bases align to TRBD2. Input material: peripheral blood. CDR3: CAWSLLAAITDTQYF. The CDR3 DNA reads TGTGCCTGGAGCCTACTAGCGGCAATCACAGATACGCAGTATTTT.